This record covers a single T cell receptor (beta chain). Its cognate antigen is unknown. The data derive from a study of shared clonotypes between healthy human individuals. Whole-study findings and limits: Roughly 5% of naive CD4 clonotypes were shared across several donors.

Clones were sequenced by immunoSEQ multiplex PCR, and TCRdb holds only the in-frame ones, with some missing. The sample lists a few million clones, over 85% occurring once. Per the germline V gene, CDR1 is SGDLS and CDR2 is YYNGEE. CDR3 length: 16 residues. Trimming stripped 4 bases from V and 0 bases from J, with 16 bases between. Sample: naive CD4+ T cells from PBMCs. Described subset: CD45RA+ positively selected. The clonotype was recovered from a man younger than 35 in good health. Some clones in this sample may be carry-over from other donors' samples. This rearrangement joins TRBV9 to TRBJ1-2; D might be TRBD1 (5 bases). Here the CDR3 DNA reads TGTGCCAGCAGCCCATGGGTCGGGACTACTAACTATGGCTACACCTTC. It specifies CASSPWVGTTNYGYTF.